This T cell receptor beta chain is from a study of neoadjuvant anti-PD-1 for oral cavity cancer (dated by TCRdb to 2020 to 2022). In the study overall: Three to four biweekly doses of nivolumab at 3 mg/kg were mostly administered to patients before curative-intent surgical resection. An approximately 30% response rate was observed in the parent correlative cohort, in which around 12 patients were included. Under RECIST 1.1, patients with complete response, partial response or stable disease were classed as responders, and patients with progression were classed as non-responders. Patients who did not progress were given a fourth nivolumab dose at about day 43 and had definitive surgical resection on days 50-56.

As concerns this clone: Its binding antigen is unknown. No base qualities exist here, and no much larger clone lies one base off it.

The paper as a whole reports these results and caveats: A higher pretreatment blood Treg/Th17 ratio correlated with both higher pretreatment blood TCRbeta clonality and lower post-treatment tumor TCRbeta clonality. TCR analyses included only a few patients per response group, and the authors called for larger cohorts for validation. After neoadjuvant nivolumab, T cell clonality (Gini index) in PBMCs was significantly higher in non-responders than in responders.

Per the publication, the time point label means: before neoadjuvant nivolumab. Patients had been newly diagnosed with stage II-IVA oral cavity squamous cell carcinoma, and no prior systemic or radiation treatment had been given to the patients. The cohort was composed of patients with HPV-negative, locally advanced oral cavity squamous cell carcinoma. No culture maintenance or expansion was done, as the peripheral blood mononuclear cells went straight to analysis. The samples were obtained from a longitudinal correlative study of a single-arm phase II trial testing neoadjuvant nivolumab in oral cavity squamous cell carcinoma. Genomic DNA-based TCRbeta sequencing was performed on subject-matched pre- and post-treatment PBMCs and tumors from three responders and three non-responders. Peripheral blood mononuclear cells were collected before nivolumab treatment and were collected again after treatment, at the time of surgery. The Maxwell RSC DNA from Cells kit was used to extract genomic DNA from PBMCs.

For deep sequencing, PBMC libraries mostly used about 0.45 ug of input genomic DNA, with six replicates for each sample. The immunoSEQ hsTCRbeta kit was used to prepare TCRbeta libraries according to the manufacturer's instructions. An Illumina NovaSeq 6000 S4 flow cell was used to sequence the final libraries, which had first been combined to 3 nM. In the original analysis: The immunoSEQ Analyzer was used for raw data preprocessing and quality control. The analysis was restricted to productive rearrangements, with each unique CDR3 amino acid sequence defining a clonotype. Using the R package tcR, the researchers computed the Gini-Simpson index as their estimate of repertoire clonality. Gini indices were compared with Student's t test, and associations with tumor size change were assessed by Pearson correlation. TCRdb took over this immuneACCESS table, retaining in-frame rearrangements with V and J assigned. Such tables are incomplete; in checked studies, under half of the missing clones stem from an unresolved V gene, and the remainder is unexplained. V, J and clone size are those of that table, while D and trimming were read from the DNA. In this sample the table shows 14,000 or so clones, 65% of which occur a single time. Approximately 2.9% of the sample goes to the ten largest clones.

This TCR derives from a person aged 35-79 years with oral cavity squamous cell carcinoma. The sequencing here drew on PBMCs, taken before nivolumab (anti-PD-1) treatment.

The CDR3 region has the sequence CASRPGGFRSNEKLFF. The DNA is as follows: TGTGCCAGCAGACCGGGGGGCTTCAGGTCTAATGAAAAACTGTTTTTT. Recombination connected TRBV6-6 to TRBJ1-4; possibly the D gene is TRBD1, per 6 matching bases. There are 16 amino acids in the CDR3, from cysteine to phenylalanine inclusive. The DNA shown is the 48-base CDR3, in frame from base 1. V loses 6 bases of germline sequence and J loses 3 bases, and the interval between the two ends is 17 bases. CDR1 and CDR2 were assigned from the germline V gene (reference sequence) as MNHNY and SVGAGI.